Below, 6 T cell receptor beta chains from the same sample are listed, as sequenced in a study of blood T cell repertoires in COVID-19 (dated by TCRdb to between 2020 and 2021). Library method: the immunoSEQ multiplex PCR assay. The source is immuneACCESS, and TCRdb retained only in-frame sequences with V and J called. Part of the clones is not carried over; for the studies checked, unresolved V genes explain less than half of this, and the remainder is unexplained. Across this sample there are 30,000 to 45,000 clones, with 80% to 90% seen only once. The ten biggest clones cover around 44% of the sample. The sample comprised peripheral blood. Source of these receptors: a human donor in a cohort sampled during active or convalescent COVID-19. The donor label of this sample is uncertain.

The chain uses TRBV14 and TRBJ2-1; TRBD2 agrees at 9 bases. Trimming took 6 bases from V and 9 from J; bases not matched to a gene: 12. The CDR3 totals 15 residues. CDR1 is SGHDN, CDR2 FVKESK, per germline. Here the CDR3 DNA reads TGTGCCAGCAGTCCCGGGACTAGCACTCGGGGTGAGCAGTTCTTC. Its translation: CASSPGTSTRGEQFF.

The chain joins TRBV6-5 to TRBJ2-3; D unclear. Looked up from germline, CDR1 is MNHEY and CDR2 is SVGAGI. Trimming removed 6 bases at V and 5 bases at J, with 9 bases between. CDR3 length equals 12 residues. The chain's CDR3 is CASSNLGDTQYF. The CDR3 nucleotides are TGTGCCAGCAGCAACCTAGGAGATACGCAGTATTTT.

The chain employs TRBV19 and TRBJ1-3; D gene uncertain. CDR3 size: 14 residues. Germline CDR1 reads LNHDA; CDR2 reads SQIVND (reference sequence). V lost 5 bases to trimming and J lost 0 bases, with 8 bases between them. For the CDR3, the DNA is TGTGCCAGTAGTCGGGGAGGCTCTGGAAACACCATATATTTT. Protein sequence: CASSRGGSGNTIYF.

The chain has TRBV6-2 or TRBV6-3 and TRBJ2-5; TRBD1 might be the D (5 bases). V shed 4 bases and J shed 5 bases, with 17 bases lying between them. The CDR3 contains 15 residues. Looked up from germline, CDR1 is MNHEY and CDR2 is SVGEGT. CDR3 loop: CASSFGATGVETQYF. CDR3 DNA sequence: TGTGCCAGCAGTTTTGGGGCGACTGGGGTCGAGACCCAGTACTTC.

This chain uses TRBV2 with TRBJ2-5; 8 bases fit TRBD1. CDR1 SNHLY and CDR2 FYNNEI come from the germline V gene. The V segment lost 6 bases and the J segment 2 bases; nucleotides outside the gene matches: 2. The CDR3 has 13 residues. Written as DNA, the CDR3 is TGTGCCAGCAGCAGGGGGCCGCAAGAGACCCAGTACTTC. Amino acids: CASSRGPQETQYF.

The table lists this clone with many counts. This rearrangement joins TRBV14 to TRBJ2-7; D is perhaps TRBD1 (5 bases). Germline CDR1 SGHDN, CDR2 FVKESK. Trimming removed 0 bases from V and 4 bases from J, with 19 bases in between. The CDR3 is 17 residues long. The CDR3 nucleotides are TGTGCCAGCAGCCAAGATAATGGGGCCCCCTCTTTGTACGAGCAGTACTTC. Its protein is CASSQDNGAPSLYEQYF.